A selection of T cell receptor beta chains follows, all from one sample in a study of cytomegalovirus exposure and HLA in healthy donors. Sequenced by immunoSEQ multiplex PCR; TCRdb stores in-frame clones only, minus some. The repertoire includes approximately 190,000 clones, 82% of them detected once, and roughly 1.5% sits in the top ten. Sequenced material: PBMCs. The receptors here all came from a woman aged 18-29 years in good health and CMV-seronegative. Both conserved end residues are part of each CDR3. The D gene is left open where the match is weak. A row's size may be missing; if present it is once, few, many or a size class.

D gene: TRBD2
J gene: TRBJ2-2
clone size: -
V gene: TRBV7-2
CDR3 DNA: TGTGCCAGCAGCACACGGACTAGCGGGGGCACCGGGGAGCTGTTTTTT
CDR3 protein: CASSTRTSGGTGELFF

D gene: TRBD2
J gene: TRBJ2-7
clone size: -
V gene: TRBV5-6
CDR3 DNA: TGTGCCAGCAGCCACGAGGGACTAGCGGGAGTTTACGTTACCTACGAGCAGTACTTC
CDR3 protein: CASSHEGLAGVYVTYEQYF

D gene: TRBD2
J gene: TRBJ2-1
clone size: -
V gene: TRBV5-6
CDR3 DNA: TGTGCCAGCAGCCCCCCAACTAGCGGGAGGGCCAATGAGCAGTTCTTC
CDR3 protein: CASSPPTSGRANEQFF

D gene: -
J gene: TRBJ2-5
clone size: -
V gene: TRBV5-4
CDR3 DNA: TGTGCCAGCAGCTTGGTGGCTTCAGTAGAGACCCAGTACTTC
CDR3 protein: CASSLVASVETQYF

D gene: -
J gene: TRBJ1-5
clone size: -
V gene: TRBV9
CDR3 DNA: TGTGCCAGCAGCGTAGGAAGTGGCGGGGGAAATCAGCCCCAGCATTTT
CDR3 protein: CASSVGSGGGNQPQHF

D gene: TRBD1
J gene: TRBJ2-5
clone size: -
V gene: TRBV19
CDR3 DNA: TGTGCCAGTGGACAGGCTGGTATTGGGGTCCAAGAGACCCAGTACTTC
CDR3 protein: CASGQAGIGVQETQYF

D gene: TRBD2
J gene: TRBJ2-5
clone size: -
V gene: TRBV6-5
CDR3 DNA: TGTGCCAGCAGCGCCACTAGCGTTCAAGAGACCCAGTACTTC
CDR3 protein: CASSATSVQETQYF

D gene: TRBD1
J gene: TRBJ2-1
clone size: few
V gene: TRBV27
CDR3 DNA: TGTGCCAGCAGTTCTCCGGGGACAGGGAGGCACAATGAGCAGTTCTTC
CDR3 protein: CASSSPGTGRHNEQFF

D gene: -
J gene: TRBJ1-1
clone size: -
V gene: TRBV5-1
CDR3 DNA: TGCGCCAGCAGCTCGGACACCCTTACTTTCTTT
CDR3 protein: CASSSDTLTFF

D gene: TRBD1
J gene: TRBJ2-5
clone size: -
V gene: TRBV7-9
CDR3 DNA: TGTGCCAGCAGGGATGACAGGGGTCCCCGAGTACAAGAGACCCAGTACTTC
CDR3 protein: CASRDDRGPRVQETQYF

D gene: -
J gene: TRBJ2-3
clone size: -
V gene: TRBV19
CDR3 DNA: TGTGCCAGTAGTATTCGGGATACGCAGTATTTT
CDR3 protein: CASSIRDTQYF

D gene: TRBD2
J gene: TRBJ2-5
clone size: -
V gene: TRBV27
CDR3 DNA: TGTGCCAGCGGGGAACTAGCGGGAGGGGGGGAGACCCAGTACTTC
CDR3 protein: CASGELAGGGETQYF

D gene: -
J gene: TRBJ1-6
clone size: -
V gene: TRBV4-3
CDR3 DNA: TGCGCCAGCAGCCAAGATTCCCCACAGAATAATTCACCCCTCCACTTT
CDR3 protein: CASSQDSPQNNSPLHF

D gene: TRBD2
J gene: TRBJ2-3
clone size: -
V gene: TRBV5-4
CDR3 DNA: TGTGCCAGCAGCTTAGCGGGGATCACAGATACGCAGTATTTT
CDR3 protein: CASSLAGITDTQYF

D gene: -
J gene: TRBJ1-4
clone size: few
V gene: TRBV9
CDR3 DNA: TGTGCCAGCAGCGCCTCCGGTGAAAAACTGTTTTTT
CDR3 protein: CASSASGEKLFF

D gene: TRBD2
J gene: TRBJ2-1
clone size: once
V gene: TRBV7-9
CDR3 DNA: TGTGCCAGCAGCGCAGGGACTACGTTTTATGAGCAGTTCTTC
CDR3 protein: CASSAGTTFYEQFF

D gene: TRBD1
J gene: TRBJ2-3
clone size: -
V gene: TRBV6-5
CDR3 DNA: TGTGCCAGCAGGGCAGGGGGTATCGATACGCAGTATTTT
CDR3 protein: CASRAGGIDTQYF

D gene: -
J gene: TRBJ1-4
clone size: few
V gene: TRBV4-3
CDR3 DNA: TGCGCCAGCAGCCAAGTGGCAAACAATAATGAAAAACTGTTTTTT
CDR3 protein: CASSQVANNNEKLFF

D gene: TRBD1
J gene: TRBJ2-1
clone size: -
V gene: TRBV4-3
CDR3 DNA: TGCGCCAGCAGCCGCCGGACAGGGGACAATGAGCAGTTCTTC
CDR3 protein: CASSRRTGDNEQFF

D gene: -
J gene: TRBJ1-4
clone size: -
V gene: TRBV5-1
CDR3 DNA: TGCGCCAGCAGCTTGGACTTTGAAAAACTGTTTTTT
CDR3 protein: CASSLDFEKLFF

D gene: -
J gene: TRBJ2-5
clone size: -
V gene: TRBV29-1
CDR3 DNA: TGCAGCGTTGAACTTATGGGGGCCCCCCAGGGAGAGACCCAGTACTTC
CDR3 protein: CSVELMGAPQGETQYF

D gene: TRBD2
J gene: TRBJ2-2
clone size: -
V gene: TRBV11-3
CDR3 DNA: TGTGCCAGCAGCCGCGGGACTAGCGGGGGGAACACCGGGGAGCTGTTTTTT
CDR3 protein: CASSRGTSGGNTGELFF

D gene: TRBD2
J gene: TRBJ2-4
clone size: -
V gene: TRBV5-4
CDR3 DNA: TGTGCCAGCAGCCTATCTAGCGGGGGACGCAAAAACATTCAGTACTTC
CDR3 protein: CASSLSSGGRKNIQYF

D gene: TRBD2
J gene: TRBJ2-5
clone size: -
V gene: TRBV28
CDR3 DNA: TGTGCCAGCAGTTCCCCTACTAGCGGGGGCGAGACCCAGTACTTC
CDR3 protein: CASSSPTSGGETQYF

D gene: TRBD2
J gene: TRBJ2-1
clone size: once
V gene: TRBV9
CDR3 DNA: TGTGCCAGCAGCGAGGGCGCGGGAGACTCCTACAATGAGCAGTTCTTC
CDR3 protein: CASSEGAGDSYNEQFF

D gene: TRBD1
J gene: TRBJ1-6
clone size: few
V gene: TRBV5-1
CDR3 DNA: TGCGCCAGCAGAATTGTGTACAGGGGGCAATCACCCCTCCACTTT
CDR3 protein: CASRIVYRGQSPLHF

D gene: TRBD1
J gene: TRBJ2-5
clone size: -
V gene: TRBV5-1
CDR3 DNA: TGCGCCAGCAGCTCGGGACAGGAGAAACAAGAGACCCAGTACTTC
CDR3 protein: CASSSGQEKQETQYF

D gene: -
J gene: TRBJ1-2
clone size: -
V gene: TRBV11-2
CDR3 DNA: TGTGCCAGCAGCTCTTTCCGGGGAGAGGACTATGGCTACACCTTC
CDR3 protein: CASSSFRGEDYGYTF

D gene: TRBD2
J gene: TRBJ2-1
clone size: -
V gene: TRBV2
CDR3 DNA: TGTGCCAGAGGACTAGCTGGCGATGAGCAGTTCTTC
CDR3 protein: CARGLAGDEQFF

D gene: -
J gene: TRBJ1-2
clone size: -
V gene: TRBV6-6
CDR3 DNA: TGTGCCAGCAGTTTGTCGGGGAGGGGGGGCTACACCTTC
CDR3 protein: CASSLSGRGGYTF

D gene: TRBD2
J gene: TRBJ2-1
clone size: -
V gene: TRBV10-3
CDR3 DNA: TGTGCCATCAGTGAGGGGAGGGAGCGGTACGCTTGGAATGAGCAGTTCTTC
CDR3 protein: CAISEGRERYAWNEQFF

D gene: TRBD2
J gene: TRBJ2-5
clone size: few
V gene: TRBV4-2
CDR3 DNA: TGTGCCAGCAGCCAAGACAGGGTTGCAGCGGGAGGTTTCCAAGAGACCCAGTACTTC
CDR3 protein: CASSQDRVAAGGFQETQYF

D gene: -
J gene: TRBJ1-1
clone size: -
V gene: TRBV6-5
CDR3 DNA: TGTGCCAGCAGTTACTCCACGTACTCACTAGGCGCTGAAGCTTTCTTT
CDR3 protein: CASSYSTYSLGAEAFF

D gene: TRBD2
J gene: TRBJ2-7
clone size: -
V gene: TRBV6-5
CDR3 DNA: TGTGCCAGCAGTTACGCGGGAGGGCCCTCCTACGAGCAGTACTTC
CDR3 protein: CASSYAGGPSYEQYF

D gene: -
J gene: TRBJ2-4
clone size: -
V gene: TRBV28
CDR3 DNA: TGTGCCAGCAGACTCCAGGGGGCCAAAAACATTCAGTACTTC
CDR3 protein: CASRLQGAKNIQYF

D gene: -
J gene: TRBJ2-7
clone size: -
V gene: TRBV18
CDR3 DNA: TGTGCCAGCTCACCAGAGGACTCCTACGAGCAGTACTTC
CDR3 protein: CASSPEDSYEQYF

D gene: TRBD1
J gene: TRBJ1-1
clone size: few
V gene: TRBV28
CDR3 DNA: TGTGCCAGCTCCACCGCGGGGACAGGCACTGAAGCTTTCTTT
CDR3 protein: CASSTAGTGTEAFF

D gene: -
J gene: TRBJ2-1
clone size: -
V gene: TRBV13
CDR3 DNA: TGTGCCAGCAGCCCGCACAGGGCCTCATCCTACAATGAGCAGTTCTTC
CDR3 protein: CASSPHRASSYNEQFF

D gene: TRBD2
J gene: TRBJ2-3
clone size: -
V gene: TRBV5-1
CDR3 DNA: TGCGCCAGCAGCGGGGACATTAGCGGGAGGGGCACAGATACGCAGTATTTT
CDR3 protein: CASSGDISGRGTDTQYF

D gene: -
J gene: TRBJ2-2
clone size: -
V gene: TRBV30
CDR3 DNA: TGTGCCTGGAGTGCAGGGAACACCGGGGAGCTGTTTTTT
CDR3 protein: CAWSAGNTGELFF

D gene: -
J gene: TRBJ1-1
clone size: -
V gene: TRBV29-1
CDR3 DNA: TGCAGCGGGGGTCCTGACAGTTCAAGTTACACTGAAGCTTTCTTT
CDR3 protein: CSGGPDSSSYTEAFF